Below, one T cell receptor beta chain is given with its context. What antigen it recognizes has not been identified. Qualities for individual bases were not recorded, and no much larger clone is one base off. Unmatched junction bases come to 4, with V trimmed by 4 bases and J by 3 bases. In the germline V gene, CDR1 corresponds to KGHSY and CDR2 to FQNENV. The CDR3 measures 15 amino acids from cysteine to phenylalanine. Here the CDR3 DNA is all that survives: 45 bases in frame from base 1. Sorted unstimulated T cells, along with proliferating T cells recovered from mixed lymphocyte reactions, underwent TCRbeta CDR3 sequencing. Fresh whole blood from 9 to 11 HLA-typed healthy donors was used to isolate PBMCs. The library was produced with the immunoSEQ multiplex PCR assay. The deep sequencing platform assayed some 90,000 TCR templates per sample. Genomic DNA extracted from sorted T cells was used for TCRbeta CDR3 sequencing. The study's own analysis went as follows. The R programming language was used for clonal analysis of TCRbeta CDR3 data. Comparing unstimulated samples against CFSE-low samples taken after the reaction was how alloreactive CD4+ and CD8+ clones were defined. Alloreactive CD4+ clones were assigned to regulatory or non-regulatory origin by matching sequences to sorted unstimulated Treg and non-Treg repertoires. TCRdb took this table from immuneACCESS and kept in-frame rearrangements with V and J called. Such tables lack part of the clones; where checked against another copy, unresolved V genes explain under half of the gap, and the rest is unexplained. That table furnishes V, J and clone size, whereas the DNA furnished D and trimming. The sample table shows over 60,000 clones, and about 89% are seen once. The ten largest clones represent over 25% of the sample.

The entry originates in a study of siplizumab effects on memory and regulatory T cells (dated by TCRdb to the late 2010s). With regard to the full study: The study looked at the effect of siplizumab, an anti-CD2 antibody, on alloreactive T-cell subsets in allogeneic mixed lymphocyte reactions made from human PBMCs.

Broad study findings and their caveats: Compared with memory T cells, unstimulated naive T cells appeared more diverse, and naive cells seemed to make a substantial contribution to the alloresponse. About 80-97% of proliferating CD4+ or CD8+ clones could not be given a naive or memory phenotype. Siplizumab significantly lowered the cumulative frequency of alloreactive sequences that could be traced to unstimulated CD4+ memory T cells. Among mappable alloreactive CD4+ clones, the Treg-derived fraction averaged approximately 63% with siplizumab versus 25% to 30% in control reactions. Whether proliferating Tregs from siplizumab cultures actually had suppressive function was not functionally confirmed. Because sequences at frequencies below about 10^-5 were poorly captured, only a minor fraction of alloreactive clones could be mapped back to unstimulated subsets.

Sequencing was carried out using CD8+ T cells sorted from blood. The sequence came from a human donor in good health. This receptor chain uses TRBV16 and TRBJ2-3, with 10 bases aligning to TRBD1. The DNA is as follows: TGTGCCAGCAGCCTGGAGGGACAGGGGACAGATACGCAGTATTTT. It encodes CASSLEGQGTDTQYF.